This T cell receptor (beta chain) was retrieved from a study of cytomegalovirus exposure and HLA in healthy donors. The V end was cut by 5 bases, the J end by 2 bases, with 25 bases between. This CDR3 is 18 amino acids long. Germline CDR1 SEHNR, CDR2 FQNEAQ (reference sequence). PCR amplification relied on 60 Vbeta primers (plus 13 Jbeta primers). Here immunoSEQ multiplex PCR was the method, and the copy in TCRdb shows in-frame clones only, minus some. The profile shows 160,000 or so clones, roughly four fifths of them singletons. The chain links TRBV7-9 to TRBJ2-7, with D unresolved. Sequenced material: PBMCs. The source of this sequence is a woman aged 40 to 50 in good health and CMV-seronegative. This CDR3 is CASSTIIQRGPNPYEQYF. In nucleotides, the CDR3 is TGTGCCAGCAGCACGATAATTCAAAGAGGTCCAAACCCCTACGAGCAGTACTTC.